Below, 9 T cell receptor beta chains from the same sample are listed, as sequenced in a study of T cell repertoires in cytomegalovirus infection. TCRdb ran MiXCR on the reads and lists one entry per CDR3 protein. In the table there are around 900,000 distinct CDR3 sequences, 30% to 40% of which are singletons. Which antigens these TCRs recognize remains unknown. This specimen was cultured CD8+ T cells from PBMCs, taken from culture after CMV antigen stimulation. The receptors were sampled from a human donor in good health (CMV status not recorded). Some clones in this sample may be carry-over from other donors' samples.

This clonotype was counted a few times. The chain uses TRBV12-3 or TRBV12-4 and TRBJ2-3; D is unclear. V was cut by 3 bases and J by 12 bases, with 7 bases left in between. This CDR3 is 10 amino acids long. The CDR3 nucleotides are TGTGCCAGCAGTTTTAAGGAACAGTATTTT. It yields the protein CASSFKEQYF.

As DNA, the CDR3 is TGTGCCAGCAGTTCCCCACAGGGTGCGGCGGGGGATACGCAGTATTTT. It specifies CASSSPQGAAGDTQYF. The rearrangement uses TRBV5-4 and TRBJ2-3; the D call may be TRBD1 or TRBD2 (6 bases each). Germline-derived CDR1 and CDR2 are SGHNT and YYREEE (reference sequence). The CDR3 totals 16 residues. V lost 5 bases and J lost 6, with 22 bases in between.

Only one count was recorded for this clonotype. The chain carries TRBV14 and TRBJ2-1, with unresolved D. V shed 0 bases and J shed 8 bases, with 11 bases lying between them. Germline lookup yields CDR1 SGHDN and CDR2 FVKESK. CDR3 length equals 14 residues. CDR3 in amino acids: CASSQDPGWDEQFF. As DNA, the CDR3 is TGTGCCAGCAGCCAAGATCCCGGGTGGGATGAGCAGTTCTTC.

This clonotype was picked up a small number of times. The chain uses TRBV11-2 and TRBJ1-1; 8 bases agree with TRBD1. The CDR3 loop spans 15 amino acids. V lost 3 bases and J lost 3; bases outside the gene matches: 6. Germline CDR1 SGHAT, CDR2 FQNNGV. CDR3 DNA: TGTGCCAGCAGCTTGGTTCCACAGGGGGACACTGAAGCTTTCTTT. Residues: CASSLVPQGDTEAFF.

The chain recombines TRBV6-6 with TRBJ2-2; D unresolved. The CDR3 is 14 amino acids. The germline CDR1 and CDR2 sequences are MNHNY and SVGAGI (reference sequence). V shed 5 bases and J shed 2 bases, with 9 bases lying between them. The CDR3 loop reads CASSPRVNTGELFF. The CDR3 region has the DNA TGTGCCAGCAGTCCGCGAGTTAACACCGGGGAGCTGTTTTTT.

V and J are TRBV2 and TRBJ1-4, with D unresolved. The CDR3 spans 13 residues. The V end lost 4 bases, the J end lost 9 bases, and 12 bases lay between the germline ends. Germline assignment: CDR1 SNHLY and CDR2 FYNNEI. The CDR3 DNA sequence: TGTGCCAGCAGTGGTGACAAGAATAAAAAACTGTTTTTT. It specifies CASSGDKNKKLFF.

This clonotype came up many times. The V gene is TRBV7-3, the J gene TRBJ2-3, with D tentatively TRBD2 (7 bases). The CDR3 length is 15 residues. V lost 2 bases to trimming and J lost 5 bases, with 14 bases between them. Germline CDR1 SGHTA, CDR2 FQGTGA. Written as DNA, the CDR3 is TGTGCCAGCAGCTTAGTCGGGGGGCAGGGAGATACGCAGTATTTT. Translated, it gives CASSLVGGQGDTQYF. The entire variable domain, with the rest obtained from reference TRBV7-3 and TRBJ2-3, is as follows: GAGVSQTPSNKVTEKGKYVELRCDPISGHTALYWYRQSLGQGPEFLIYFQGTGAADDSGLPNDRFFAVRPEGSVSTLKIQRTERGDSAVYLCASSLVGGQGDTQYFGPGTRLTVL.

The rearrangement joins TRBV6-6 to TRBJ2-1, with no clear D. The CDR3 is made up of 15 amino acids. Germline CDR1 MNHNY, CDR2 SVGAGI (reference sequence). V was trimmed by 4 bases and J by 5 bases, leaving 15 bases between them. This chain's CDR3 is CASSFTPTSHNEQFF. The CDR3, as DNA: TGTGCCAGCAGTTTCACCCCGACCAGTCACAATGAGCAGTTCTTC.

This clonotype was counted only a few times. This chain uses TRBV13 with TRBJ2-7; the match to TRBD2 covers 8 bases. The V gene end was trimmed by 6 bases and the J gene end by 4 bases; junction bases not matched to a gene: 11. Germline V lookup: CDR1 PRHDT, CDR2 FYEKMQ (reference sequence). The CDR3 covers 15 residues. CDR3 DNA: TGTGCCAGCAGTGACCTAGGACTAGCTACTTACGAGCAGTACTTC. This translates into CASSDLGLATYEQYF.